The rows below give T cell receptor beta chains drawn from one sample of a study of blood T cell repertoires in COVID-19. Data came from immunoSEQ multiplex PCR; TCRdb stores just in-frame clones and leaves some out. This sample has about 120,000 clones; 80% to 90% occur once, and the top ten carry around a quarter. Sequenced sample: peripheral blood. These receptors were collected from a man aged 65 to 79 with active or convalescent COVID-19. Both conserved end residues are part of each CDR3.

V gene	J gene	CDR3 protein
TRBV19	TRBJ1-6	CASSMRVYNSPLHF
TRBV6-5	TRBJ2-7	CASSYEAGGIYEQYF
TRBV4-2	TRBJ2-2	CASSQDLQRRGLAGSTNTGELFF
TRBV7-9	TRBJ2-3	CASSPVRLSGRATDTQYF
TRBV19	TRBJ2-5	CASSIGTSGNQGGETQYF
TRBV6-1	TRBJ2-4	CASSETVVGRDIQYF
TRBV6-5	TRBJ2-3	CASSRQGGMETQYF
TRBV27	TRBJ1-4	CASSALGAGNEKLFF
TRBV3-1/TRBV3-2	TRBJ2-6	CASSQVRVSNSGANVLTF
TRBV6-5	TRBJ2-5	CASSRLAQETQYF
TRBV12-2	TRBJ2-2	CASRLALAGTGELFF
TRBV27	TRBJ2-7	CASSLRTGEVYEQYF
TRBV5-1	TRBJ2-3	CASSPGLAPLGGTQYF
TRBV18	TRBJ1-2	CASSPSSGDLTGGGYTF
TRBV6-6	TRBJ2-5	CASSFRQGAGETQYF
TRBV7-9	TRBJ1-3	CASSPGWAGTSGNTIYF
TRBV7-8	TRBJ2-1	CASSLALAGLSYNEQFF
TRBV20-1	TRBJ1-1	CSARVNTEAFF
TRBV28	TRBJ2-7	CASQRGGYEQYF
TRBV28	TRBJ2-1	CASTPSGLAGGPQFF
TRBV27	TRBJ1-6	CASSRSYNSPLHF
TRBV6-2/TRBV6-3	TRBJ2-7	CASSYPQGTPYEQYF
TRBV11-2	TRBJ2-5	CASSSGGRAETQYF
TRBV5-1	TRBJ2-5	CASNLGQGAETQYF
TRBV15	TRBJ2-7	CATSRDRTSSYEQYF
TRBV6-5	TRBJ1-4	CASSYGPMDEKLFF
TRBV28	TRBJ2-7	CASSTGLPAIEQYF
TRBV28	TRBJ1-5	CASSFGRGRSNQPQHF
TRBV2	TRBJ2-5	CATGTSAQETQYF
TRBV7-8	TRBJ2-1	CASSLETSGSLHEQFF
TRBV24-1	TRBJ2-6	CATSGASGANVLTF
TRBV28	TRBJ1-5	CASGHRGLRPQHF
TRBV6-4	TRBJ2-2	CASSPGLPNTGELFF